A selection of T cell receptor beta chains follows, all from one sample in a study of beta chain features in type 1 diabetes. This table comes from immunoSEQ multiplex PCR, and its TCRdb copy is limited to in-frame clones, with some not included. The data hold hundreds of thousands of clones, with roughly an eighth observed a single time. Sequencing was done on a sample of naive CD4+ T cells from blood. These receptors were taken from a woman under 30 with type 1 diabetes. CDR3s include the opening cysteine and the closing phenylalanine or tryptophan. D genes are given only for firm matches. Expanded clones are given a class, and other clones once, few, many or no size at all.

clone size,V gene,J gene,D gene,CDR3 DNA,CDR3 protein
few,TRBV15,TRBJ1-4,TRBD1,TGTGCCACCAGCCGAGGGGGGGCACAGGGGGCAGGAAAACTGTTTTTT,CATSRGGAQGAGKLFF
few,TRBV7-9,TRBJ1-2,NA,TGTGCCAGCAGCGTTCAGGGAGGCGGCTACACCTTC,CASSVQGGGYTF
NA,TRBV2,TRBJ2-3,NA,TGTGCCAGCAGTTTAGAGTCCGATACGCAGTATTTT,CASSLESDTQYF
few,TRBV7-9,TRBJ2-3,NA,TGTGCCAGCAGCTCTTACCAGGGTTCGGCAGATACGCAGTATTTT,CASSSYQGSADTQYF
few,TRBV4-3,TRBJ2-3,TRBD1,TGCGCCAGCAGCCAAGCCACGACCAGACAGGGCCTGACAGATACGCAGTATTTT,CASSQATTRQGLTDTQYF
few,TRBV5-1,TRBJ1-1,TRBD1,TGCGCCAGCAGCTTGGTGGATGGTAGGGACAGGGCTTTCTTT,CASSLVDGRDRAFF
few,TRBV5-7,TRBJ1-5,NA,TGTGCCAGCAGCTTGGGAACAGGGTTGAGGATATATAGCAATCAGCCCCAGCATTTT,CASSLGTGLRIYSNQPQHF
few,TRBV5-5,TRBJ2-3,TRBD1,TGTGCCAGCAGCCTGGACAGGGTCACAGATACGCAGTATTTT,CASSLDRVTDTQYF
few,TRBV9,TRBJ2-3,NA,TGTGCCAGCAGCGTAGGAGCGGCAGGGGACACAGATACGCAGTATTTT,CASSVGAAGDTDTQYF
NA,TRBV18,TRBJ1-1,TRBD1,TGTGCCAGCTCACAAGGACAGGGTGGGCGCACTGAAGCTTTCTTT,CASSQGQGGRTEAFF
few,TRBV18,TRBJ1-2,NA,TGTGCCAGCTCACCGGACAGCAACTATGGCTACACCTTC,CASSPDSNYGYTF